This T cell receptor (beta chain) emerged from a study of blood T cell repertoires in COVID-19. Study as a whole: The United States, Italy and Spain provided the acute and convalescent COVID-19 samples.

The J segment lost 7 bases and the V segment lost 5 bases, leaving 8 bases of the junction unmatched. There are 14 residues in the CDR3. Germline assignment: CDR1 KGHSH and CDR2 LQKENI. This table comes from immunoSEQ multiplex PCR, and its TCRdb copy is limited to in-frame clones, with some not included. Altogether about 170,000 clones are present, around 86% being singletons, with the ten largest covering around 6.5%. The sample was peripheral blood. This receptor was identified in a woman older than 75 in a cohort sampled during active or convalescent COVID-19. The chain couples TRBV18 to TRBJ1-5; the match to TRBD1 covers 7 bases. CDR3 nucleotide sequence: TGTGCCAGCTCATTACAGGGGCAGGAGCAGCCCCAGCATTTT. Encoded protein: CASSLQGQEQPQHF.